The clone carrying this T cell receptor beta chain was detected once. Germline assignment: CDR1 SGHNT and CDR2 YYREEE (reference sequence). CDR3 size: 15 residues. V was cut by 1 base and J by 0 bases, with 10 bases left in between. This sample is part of a study of blood T cell repertoires in COVID-19. The table came from immunoSEQ multiplex PCR; TCRdb's copy has only in-frame clones and leaves some out. Of approximately 350,000 clones in the sample, approximately 90% were seen once. What was sequenced was PBMCs or T cells enriched from blood (not recorded which). This receptor was obtained from a man aged 18 to 35 who had recovered from COVID-19. V gene TRBV5-4 combines with J gene TRBJ1-1; D gene uncertain. The CDR3 here is CASSLYNSMNTEAFF. CDR3 bases: TGTGCCAGCAGCTTGTATAACAGCATGAACACTGAAGCTTTCTTT.